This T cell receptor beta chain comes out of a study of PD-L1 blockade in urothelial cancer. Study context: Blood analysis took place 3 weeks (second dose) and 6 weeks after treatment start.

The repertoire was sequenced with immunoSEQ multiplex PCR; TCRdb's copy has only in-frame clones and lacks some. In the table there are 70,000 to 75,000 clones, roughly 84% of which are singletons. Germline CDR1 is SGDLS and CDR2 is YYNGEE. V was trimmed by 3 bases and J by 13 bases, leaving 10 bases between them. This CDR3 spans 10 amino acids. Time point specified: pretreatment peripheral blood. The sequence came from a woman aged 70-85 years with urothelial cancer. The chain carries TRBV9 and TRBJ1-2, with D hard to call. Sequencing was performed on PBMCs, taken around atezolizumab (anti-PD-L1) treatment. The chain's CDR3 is CASSGQASTF. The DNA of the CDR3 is TGTGCCAGCAGCGGTCAGGCGTCCACCTTC.